The rows below give T cell receptor beta chains drawn from one sample of a study of shared clonotypes between healthy human individuals. Libraries were prepared by immunoSEQ multiplex PCR; TCRdb keeps only in-frame clonotypes and omits some of them. The table lists some 2.1 million clones, about 93% of them singletons. The specimen was naive CD8+ T cells from PBMCs. These receptor sequences come from a man aged 18 to 35 in good health. Some clones in this sample may be carry-over from other donors' samples. CDR3s include the opening cysteine and the closing phenylalanine or tryptophan. The order of the fields is clone size, J gene, V gene, D gene, CDR3 protein. The D gene is left open where the match is weak. Clone sizes are given selectively: once, few, many, or a class where the clone is expanded.

. TRBJ1-5 TRBV4-1 TRBD1 CASSLHGQVVSQPQHF
. TRBJ2-5 TRBV4-3 TRBD2 CASSRTSGLQETQYF
. TRBJ2-7 TRBV27 . CASSLSAGRSLTYEQYF
. TRBJ2-3 TRBV10-1 TRBD2 CASSELAGYTDTQYF
. TRBJ1-2 TRBV4-1 . CASSPPAGWTNYGYTF
. TRBJ2-1 TRBV13 . CASSLADYNEQFF
. TRBJ2-7 TRBV4-2 TRBD2 CASSQGLAGDYEQYF
. TRBJ2-7 TRBV6-1 . CASSEGLGGYEQYF
. TRBJ1-5 TRBV28 TRBD1 CASSLYSRTGGQPQHF
. TRBJ1-1 TRBV28 TRBD1 CASERDRGGLNTEAFF
. TRBJ1-1 TRBV2 . CASSRDRDHTQAFF
. TRBJ2-5 TRBV14 . CASSQDWRGPLTQYF
. TRBJ2-2 TRBV9 TRBD1 CASSPGQGAGTGELFF
. TRBJ2-5 TRBV9 . CASSVGKEETQYF
. TRBJ1-1 TRBV13 TRBD1 CASSFTGTGGADTEAFF
once TRBJ2-7 TRBV6-5 . CASSYSGPQASYEQYF
. TRBJ1-1 TRBV7-8 . CASSLAPEGGGTEAFF
once TRBJ2-1 TRBV20-1 . CSGIRTPEQFF
. TRBJ2-1 TRBV7-8 TRBD1 CASSWTGNEQFF
. TRBJ2-7 TRBV27 TRBD2 CASSSSTSGRWYEQYF
. TRBJ2-5 TRBV7-9 . CASSLPGETQYF
once TRBJ2-1 TRBV7-2 . CASSSPVGAYNEQFF
. TRBJ2-3 TRBV6-5 . CASAPSGGGDTQYF
. TRBJ2-7 TRBV5-4 TRBD2 CASSLVSGGTYEQYF
. TRBJ1-2 TRBV7-3 . CASSLGSPGAGYTF
. TRBJ2-3 TRBV7-9 . CASSYARSTDTQYF
. TRBJ2-6 TRBV28 TRBD1 CASRLTGVEGANVLTF
. TRBJ1-2 TRBV6-6 TRBD1 CASRSPYRGGLDGYTF
. TRBJ2-7 TRBV19 TRBD1 CASSMGSGTAGEQYF
. TRBJ1-2 TRBV6-4 . CASSPTRNYGYTF
. TRBJ2-2 TRBV6-1 TRBD2 CASSFAAGAGELFF
. TRBJ2-3 TRBV14 TRBD2 CASSPHPRRDYLTDTQYF
. TRBJ1-5 TRBV2 . CASLGRAADQPQHF
. TRBJ2-1 TRBV7-8 TRBD2 CASSPGTSGGRSYNEQFF
. TRBJ1-5 TRBV15 TRBD1 CATSRDGDREWNQPQHF
. TRBJ2-7 TRBV7-9 TRBD1 CASLGRGQGSNEQYF
. TRBJ2-1 TRBV28 TRBD2 CASSSMAGGPGDEQFF
. TRBJ1-2 TRBV29-1 . CSVDEGYTF
. TRBJ2-1 TRBV5-1 TRBD2 CASRGAGTSGTISYNEQFF
. TRBJ2-3 TRBV5-8 TRBD1 CASRVTGDDTQYF
. TRBJ2-7 TRBV15 . CATSDRSTSYEQYF